This paragraph covers one T cell receptor beta chain sequence. The CD4+ fraction was divided into a CD45RA+ naive subset and a CD45RA-negative memory subset. The entry originates in a study of shared clonotypes between healthy human individuals. Profiling relied on immunoSEQ multiplex PCR, and the TCRdb table lists in-frame clones only, not all of them. Here the sample spans over 2 million clones, roughly 92% being singletons. Trimming cost V 7 bases and J 4 bases; bases outside gene matches: 10. In germline, CDR1 is LNHDA, CDR2 SQIVND (reference sequence). There are 17 residues in the CDR3. The chain couples TRBV19 to TRBJ2-4; 13 nucleotides line up with TRBD2. The sequencing input was naive CD4+ T cells from PBMCs. Subset in this sample: CD45RA+ positively selected. This TCR was sampled from a man aged 18 to 29 in good health. Some clones in this sample may be carry-over from other donors' samples. CDR3 amino acids: CASTPGLAGRGKNIQYF. The CDR3, as DNA: TGTGCCAGTACCCCGGGACTAGCGGGAAGAGGTAAAAACATTCAGTACTTC.